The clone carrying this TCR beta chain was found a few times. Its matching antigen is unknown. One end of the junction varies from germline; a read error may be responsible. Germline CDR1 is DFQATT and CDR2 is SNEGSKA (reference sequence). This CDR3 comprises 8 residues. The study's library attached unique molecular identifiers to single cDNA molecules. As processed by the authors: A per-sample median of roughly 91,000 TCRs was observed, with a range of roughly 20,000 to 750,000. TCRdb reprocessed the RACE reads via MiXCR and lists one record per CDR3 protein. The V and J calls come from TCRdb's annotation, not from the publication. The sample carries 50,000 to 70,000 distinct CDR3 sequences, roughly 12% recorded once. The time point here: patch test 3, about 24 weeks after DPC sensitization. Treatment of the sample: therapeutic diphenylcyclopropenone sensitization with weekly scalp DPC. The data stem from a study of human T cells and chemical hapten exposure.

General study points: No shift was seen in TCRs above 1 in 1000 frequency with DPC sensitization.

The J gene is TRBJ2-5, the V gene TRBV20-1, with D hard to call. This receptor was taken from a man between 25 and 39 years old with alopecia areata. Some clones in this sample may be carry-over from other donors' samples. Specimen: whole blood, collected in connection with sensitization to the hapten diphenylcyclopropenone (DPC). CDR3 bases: TGCAGTGCTAACAAAGGGAACTTC. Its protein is CSANKGNF.